The clone carrying this T cell receptor beta chain was detected only once. What it binds is not known. Profiling relied on immunoSEQ multiplex PCR, and the TCRdb table lists in-frame clones only, not all of them. The profile shows about 86,000 clones, approximately 89% of them singletons. This entry belongs to a study of T cell responses to AZD1222 COVID-19 vaccine. In the study overall: The analysis combined second doses at about 4 or about 12 weeks.

The trim removed 5 bases at V and 3 bases at J, leaving 12 bases unmatched. In germline, CDR1 is LNHDA, CDR2 SQIVND (reference sequence). The CDR3 totals 18 residues. Overall study results and limits: Vaccination with two AZD1222 doses was followed by a rise in Spike-specific TCR breadth and depth.

The TCR originated in an adult in good health. Here the sequenced sample was peripheral blood, taken on day 0 of AZD1222 vaccination. This chain joins TRBV19 and TRBJ2-1; 11 bases are shared with TRBD2. The CDR3 reads CASSPPPGLAENYNEQFF. CDR3 bases: TGTGCCAGTAGTCCGCCACCGGGACTAGCGGAAAACTACAATGAGCAGTTCTTC.